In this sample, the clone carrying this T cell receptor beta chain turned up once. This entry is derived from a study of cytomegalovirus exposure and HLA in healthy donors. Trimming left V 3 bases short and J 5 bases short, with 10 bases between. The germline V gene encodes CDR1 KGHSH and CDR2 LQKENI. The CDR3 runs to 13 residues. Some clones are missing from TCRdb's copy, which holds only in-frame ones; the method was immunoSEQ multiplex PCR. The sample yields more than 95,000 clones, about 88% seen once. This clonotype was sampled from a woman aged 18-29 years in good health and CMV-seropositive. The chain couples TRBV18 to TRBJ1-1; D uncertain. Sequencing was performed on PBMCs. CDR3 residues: CASSPTGRTEAFF. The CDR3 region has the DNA TGTGCCAGCTCACCTACCGGTCGGACTGAAGCTTTCTTT.